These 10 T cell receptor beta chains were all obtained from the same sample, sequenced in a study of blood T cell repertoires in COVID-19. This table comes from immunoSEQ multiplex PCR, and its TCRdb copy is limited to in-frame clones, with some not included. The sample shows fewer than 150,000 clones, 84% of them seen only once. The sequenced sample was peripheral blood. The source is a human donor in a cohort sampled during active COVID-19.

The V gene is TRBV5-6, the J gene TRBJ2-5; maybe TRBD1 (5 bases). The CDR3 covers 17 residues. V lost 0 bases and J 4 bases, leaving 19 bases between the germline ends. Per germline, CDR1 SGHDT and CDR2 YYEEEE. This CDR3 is CASSLVGRAIGPETQYF. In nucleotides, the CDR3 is TGTGCCAGCAGCTTGGTCGGCAGGGCTATAGGGCCAGAGACCCAGTACTTC. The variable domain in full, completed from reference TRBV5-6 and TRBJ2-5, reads DAGVTQSPTHLIKTRGQQVTLRCSPKSGHDTVSWYQQALGQGPQFIFQYYEEEERQRGNFPDRFSGHQFPNYSSELNVNALLLGDSALYLCASSLVGRAIGPETQYFGPGTRLLVL.

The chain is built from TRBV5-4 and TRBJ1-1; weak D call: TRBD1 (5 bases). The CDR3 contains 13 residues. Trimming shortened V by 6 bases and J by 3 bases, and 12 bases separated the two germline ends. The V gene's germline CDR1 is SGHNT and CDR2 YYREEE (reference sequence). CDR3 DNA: TGTGCCAGCAAACGTTGGGGGGACACTGAAGCTTTCTTT. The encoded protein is CASKRWGDTEAFF. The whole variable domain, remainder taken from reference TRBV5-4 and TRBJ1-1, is ETGVTQSPTHLIKTRGQQVTLRCSSQSGHNTVSWYQQALGQGPQFIFQYYREEENGRGNFPPRFSGLQFPNYSSELNVNALELDDSALYLCASKRWGDTEAFFGQGTRLTVV.

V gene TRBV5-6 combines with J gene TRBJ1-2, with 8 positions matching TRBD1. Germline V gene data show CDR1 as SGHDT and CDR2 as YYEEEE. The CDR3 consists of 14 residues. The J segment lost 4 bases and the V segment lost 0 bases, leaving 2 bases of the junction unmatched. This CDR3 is CASSLDRGGYGYTF. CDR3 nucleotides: TGTGCCAGCAGCTTGGACAGGGGGGGCTATGGCTACACCTTC.

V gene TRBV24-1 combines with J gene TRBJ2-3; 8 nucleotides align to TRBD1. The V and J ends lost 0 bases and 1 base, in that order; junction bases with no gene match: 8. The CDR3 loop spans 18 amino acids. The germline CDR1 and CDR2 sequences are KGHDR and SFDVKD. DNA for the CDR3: TGTGCCACCAGTGATTTGCAGCGACAGGGGATGGGCACAGATACGCAGTATTTT. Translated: CATSDLQRQGMGTDTQYF.

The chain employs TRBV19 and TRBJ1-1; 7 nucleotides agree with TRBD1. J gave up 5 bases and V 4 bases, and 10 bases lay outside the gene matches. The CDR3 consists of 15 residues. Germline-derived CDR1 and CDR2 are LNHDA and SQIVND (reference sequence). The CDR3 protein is CASSSRQGVRTEAFF. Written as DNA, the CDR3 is TGTGCCAGTAGTAGTCGGCAGGGGGTAAGGACTGAAGCTTTCTTT.

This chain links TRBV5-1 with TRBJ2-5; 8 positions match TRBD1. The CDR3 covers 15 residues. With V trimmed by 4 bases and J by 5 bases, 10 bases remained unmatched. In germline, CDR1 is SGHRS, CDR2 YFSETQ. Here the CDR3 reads CASSPAGTGGETQYF. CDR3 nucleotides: TGCGCCAGCAGCCCAGCCGGGACAGGTGGGGAGACCCAGTACTTC.

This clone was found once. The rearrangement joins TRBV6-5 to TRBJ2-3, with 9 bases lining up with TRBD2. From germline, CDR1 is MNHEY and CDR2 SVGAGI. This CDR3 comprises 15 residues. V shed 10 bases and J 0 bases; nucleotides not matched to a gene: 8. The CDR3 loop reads CATSLLAGSTDTQYF. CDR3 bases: TGTGCCACCTCACTCCTAGCGGGGAGCACAGATACGCAGTATTTT.

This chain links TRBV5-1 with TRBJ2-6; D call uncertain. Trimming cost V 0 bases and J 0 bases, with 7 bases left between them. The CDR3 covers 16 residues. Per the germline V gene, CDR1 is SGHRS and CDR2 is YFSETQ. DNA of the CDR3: TGCGCCAGCAGCTTGGGGCACAGCTCTGGGGCCAACGTCCTGACTTTC. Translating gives CASSLGHSSGANVLTF.

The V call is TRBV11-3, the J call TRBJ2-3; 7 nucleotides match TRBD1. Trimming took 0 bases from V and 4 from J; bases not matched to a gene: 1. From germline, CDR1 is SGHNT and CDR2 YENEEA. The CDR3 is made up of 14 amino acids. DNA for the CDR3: TGTGCCAGCAGCTTAGAGGGGACAGCAGATACGCAGTATTTT. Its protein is CASSLEGTADTQYF.

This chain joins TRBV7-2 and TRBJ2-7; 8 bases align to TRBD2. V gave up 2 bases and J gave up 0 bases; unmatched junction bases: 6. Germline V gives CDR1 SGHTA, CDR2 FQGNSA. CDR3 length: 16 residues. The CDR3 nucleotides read TGTGCCAGCAGCTTAAGAGCGGGGGATCTCTCCTACGAGCAGTACTTC. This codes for CASSLRAGDLSYEQYF.